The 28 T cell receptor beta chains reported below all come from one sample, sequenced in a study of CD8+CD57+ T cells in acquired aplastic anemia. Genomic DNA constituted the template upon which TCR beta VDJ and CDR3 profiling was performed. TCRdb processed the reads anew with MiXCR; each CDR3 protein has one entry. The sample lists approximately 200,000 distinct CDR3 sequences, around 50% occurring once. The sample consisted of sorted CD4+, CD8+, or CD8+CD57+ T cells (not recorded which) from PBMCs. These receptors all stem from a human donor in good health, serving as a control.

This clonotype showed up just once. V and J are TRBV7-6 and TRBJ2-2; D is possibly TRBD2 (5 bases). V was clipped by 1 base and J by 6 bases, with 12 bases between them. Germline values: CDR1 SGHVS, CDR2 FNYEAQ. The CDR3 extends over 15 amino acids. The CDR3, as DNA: TGTGCCAGCAGCTTAGGCGAGACTACGGCCGGGGAGCTGTTTTTT. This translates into CASSLGETTAGELFF.

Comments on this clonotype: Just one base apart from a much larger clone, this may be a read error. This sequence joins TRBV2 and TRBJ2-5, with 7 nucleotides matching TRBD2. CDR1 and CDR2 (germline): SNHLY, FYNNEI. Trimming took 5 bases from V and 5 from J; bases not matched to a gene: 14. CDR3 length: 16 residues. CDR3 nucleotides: TGTGCCAGCAGTTATCCGGCTGGCGGGGGTGGGGAGACCCAGTACTTC. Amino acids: CASSYPAGGGGETQYF.

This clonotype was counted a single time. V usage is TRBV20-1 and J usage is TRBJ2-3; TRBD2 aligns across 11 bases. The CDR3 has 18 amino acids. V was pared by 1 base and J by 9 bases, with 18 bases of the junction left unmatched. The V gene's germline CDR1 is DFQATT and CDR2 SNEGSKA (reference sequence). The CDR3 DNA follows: TGCAGTGCTAGAGCATCTAGCGGGGGGTCCCTTGGATTGAGGACGCAGTATTTT. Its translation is CSARASSGGSLGLRTQYF.

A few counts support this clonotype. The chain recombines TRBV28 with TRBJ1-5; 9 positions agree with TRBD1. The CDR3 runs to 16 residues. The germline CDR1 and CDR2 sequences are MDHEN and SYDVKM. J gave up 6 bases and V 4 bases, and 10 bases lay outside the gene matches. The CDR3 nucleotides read TGTGCCAGCAGTTGGCGAATACAGGGGGCTCGTCAGCCCCAGCATTTT. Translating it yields CASSWRIQGARQPQHF.

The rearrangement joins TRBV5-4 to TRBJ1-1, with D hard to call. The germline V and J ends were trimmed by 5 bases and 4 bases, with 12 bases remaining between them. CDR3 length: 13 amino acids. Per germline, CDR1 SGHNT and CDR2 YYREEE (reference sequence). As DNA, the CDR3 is TGTGCCAGCAGTTATATCAGTGGCACTGAAGCTTTCTTT. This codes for CASSYISGTEAFF.

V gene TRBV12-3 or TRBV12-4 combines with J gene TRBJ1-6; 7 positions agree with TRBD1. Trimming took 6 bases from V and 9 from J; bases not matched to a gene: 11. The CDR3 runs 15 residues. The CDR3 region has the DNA TGTGCCAGCAGCCCGACAGGGACACCCCCTTCACCCCTCCACTTT. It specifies CASSPTGTPPSPLHF.

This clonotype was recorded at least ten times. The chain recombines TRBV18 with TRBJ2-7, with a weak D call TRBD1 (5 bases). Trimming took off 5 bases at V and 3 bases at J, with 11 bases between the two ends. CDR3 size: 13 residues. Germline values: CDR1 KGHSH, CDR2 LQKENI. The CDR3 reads CASSVTQGYEQYF. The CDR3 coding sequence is TGTGCCAGCTCAGTCACTCAGGGCTACGAGCAGTACTTC.

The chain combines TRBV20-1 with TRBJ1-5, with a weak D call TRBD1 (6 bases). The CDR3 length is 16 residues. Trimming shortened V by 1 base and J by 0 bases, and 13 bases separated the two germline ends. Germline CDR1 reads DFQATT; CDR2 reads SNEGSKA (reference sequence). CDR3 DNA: TGCAGTGCTAGAGCCAACAGGACAGTTAGCAATCAGCCCCAGCATTTT. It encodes CSARANRTVSNQPQHF.

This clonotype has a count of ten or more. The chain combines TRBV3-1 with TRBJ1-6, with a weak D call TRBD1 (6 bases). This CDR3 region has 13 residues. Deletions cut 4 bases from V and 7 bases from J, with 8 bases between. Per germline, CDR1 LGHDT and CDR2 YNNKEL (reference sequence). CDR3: CASSLDRNSPLHF. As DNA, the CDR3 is TGTGCCAGCAGCCTAGACAGGAATTCACCCCTCCACTTT.

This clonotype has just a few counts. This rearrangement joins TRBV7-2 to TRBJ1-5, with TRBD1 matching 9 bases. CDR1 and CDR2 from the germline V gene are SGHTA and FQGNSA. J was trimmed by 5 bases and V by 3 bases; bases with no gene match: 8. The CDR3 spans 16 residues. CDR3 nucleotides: TGTGCCAGCAGCTTTAGCGGGACAGGGTCAGATCAGCCCCAGCATTTT. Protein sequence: CASSFSGTGSDQPQHF.

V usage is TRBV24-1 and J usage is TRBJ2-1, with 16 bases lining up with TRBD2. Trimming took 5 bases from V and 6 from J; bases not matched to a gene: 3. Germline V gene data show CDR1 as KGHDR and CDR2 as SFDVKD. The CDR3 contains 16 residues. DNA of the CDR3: TGTGCCACCAGTGTAGGGACTAGCGGGGGGGGCAATGAGCAGTTCTTC. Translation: CATSVGTSGGGNEQFF.

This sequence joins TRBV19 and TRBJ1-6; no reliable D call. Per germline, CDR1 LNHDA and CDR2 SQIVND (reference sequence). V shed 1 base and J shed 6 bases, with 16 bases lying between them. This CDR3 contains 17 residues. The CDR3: CASSIASPERGNSPLHF. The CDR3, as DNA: TGTGCCAGTAGTATAGCTTCCCCTGAACGGGGTAATTCACCCCTCCACTTT.

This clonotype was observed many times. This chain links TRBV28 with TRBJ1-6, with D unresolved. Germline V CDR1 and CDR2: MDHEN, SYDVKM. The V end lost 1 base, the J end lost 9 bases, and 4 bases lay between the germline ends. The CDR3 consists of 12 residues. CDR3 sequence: CASSLSLSPLHF. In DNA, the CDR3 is TGTGCCAGCAGTTTATCACTTTCACCCCTCCACTTT. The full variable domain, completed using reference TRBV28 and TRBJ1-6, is DVKVTQSSRYLVKRTGEKVFLECVQDMDHENMFWYRQDPGLGLRLIYFSYDVKMKEKGDIPEGYSVSREKKERFSLILESASTNQTSMYLCASSLSLSPLHFGNGTRLTVT.

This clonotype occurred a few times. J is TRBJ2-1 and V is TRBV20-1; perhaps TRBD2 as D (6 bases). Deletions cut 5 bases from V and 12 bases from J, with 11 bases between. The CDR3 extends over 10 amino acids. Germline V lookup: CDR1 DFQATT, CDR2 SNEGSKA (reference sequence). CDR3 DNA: TGCAGTGCTCCGGTCGGGGGGCAGTTCTTC. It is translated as CSAPVGGQFF.

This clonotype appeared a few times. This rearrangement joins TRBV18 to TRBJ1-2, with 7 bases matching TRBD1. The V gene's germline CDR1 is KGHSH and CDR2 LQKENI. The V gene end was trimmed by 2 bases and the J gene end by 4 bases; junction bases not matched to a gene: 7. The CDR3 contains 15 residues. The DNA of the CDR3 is TGTGCCAGCTCACCAGGGACAGATGTAAGCTATGGCTACACCTTC. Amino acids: CASSPGTDVSYGYTF.

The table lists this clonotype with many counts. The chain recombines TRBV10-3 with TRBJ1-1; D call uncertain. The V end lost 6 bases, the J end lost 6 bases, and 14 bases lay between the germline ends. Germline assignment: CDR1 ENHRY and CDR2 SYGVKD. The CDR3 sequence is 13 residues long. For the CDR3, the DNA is TGTGCCATCAGATTTTCGGGGAAGGCTGAAGCTTTCTTT. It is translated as CAIRFSGKAEAFF.

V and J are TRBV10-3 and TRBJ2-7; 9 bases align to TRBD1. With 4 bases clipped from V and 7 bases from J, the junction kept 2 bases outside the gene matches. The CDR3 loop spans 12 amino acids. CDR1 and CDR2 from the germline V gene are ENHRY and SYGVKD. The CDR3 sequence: CAISATGGEQYF. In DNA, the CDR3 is TGTGCCATCAGTGCGACAGGGGGGGAGCAGTACTTC.

CDR3 DNA sequence: TGTGCCAGCAGCCTGGGACAGGGGCTCTACGAGCAGTACTTC. Amino acid sequence: CASSLGQGLYEQYF. The chain recombines TRBV7-6 with TRBJ2-7, with 10 bases aligning to TRBD1. This CDR3 has 14 amino acids. Germline values: CDR1 SGHVS, CDR2 FNYEAQ. The V gene end was trimmed by 5 bases and the J gene end by 3 bases; junction bases not matched to a gene: 4.

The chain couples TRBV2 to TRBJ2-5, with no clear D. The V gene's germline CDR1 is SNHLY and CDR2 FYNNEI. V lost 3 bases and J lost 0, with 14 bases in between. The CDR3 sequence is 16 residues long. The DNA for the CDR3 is TGTGCCAGCAGTGACTCCCTCCTCCCTCACCAAGAGACCCAGTACTTC. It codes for CASSDSLLPHQETQYF.

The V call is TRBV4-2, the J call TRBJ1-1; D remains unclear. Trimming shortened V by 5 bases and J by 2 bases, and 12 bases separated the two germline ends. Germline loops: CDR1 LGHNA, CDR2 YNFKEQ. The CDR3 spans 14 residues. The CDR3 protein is CASSLEAANTEAFF. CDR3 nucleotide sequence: TGTGCCAGCAGCTTAGAGGCAGCCAACACTGAAGCTTTCTTT.

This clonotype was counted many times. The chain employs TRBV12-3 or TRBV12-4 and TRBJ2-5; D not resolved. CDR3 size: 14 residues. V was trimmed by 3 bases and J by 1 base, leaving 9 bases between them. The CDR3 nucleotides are TGTGCCAGCAGTTTTCGGGCAGCCCAAGAGACCCAGTACTTC. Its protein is CASSFRAAQETQYF.

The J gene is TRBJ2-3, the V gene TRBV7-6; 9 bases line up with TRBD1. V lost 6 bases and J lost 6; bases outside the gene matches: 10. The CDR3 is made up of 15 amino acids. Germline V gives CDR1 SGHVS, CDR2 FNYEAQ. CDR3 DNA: TGTGCCAGCAGTCGAACGGGACAGGGTGGCGATACGCAGTATTTT. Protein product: CASSRTGQGGDTQYF. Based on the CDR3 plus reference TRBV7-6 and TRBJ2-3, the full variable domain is GAGVSQSPRYKVTKRGQDVALRCDPISGHVSLYWYRQALGQGPEFLTYFNYEAQQDKSGLPNDRFSAERPEGSISTLTIQRTEQRDSAMYRCASSRTGQGGDTQYFGPGTRLTVL.

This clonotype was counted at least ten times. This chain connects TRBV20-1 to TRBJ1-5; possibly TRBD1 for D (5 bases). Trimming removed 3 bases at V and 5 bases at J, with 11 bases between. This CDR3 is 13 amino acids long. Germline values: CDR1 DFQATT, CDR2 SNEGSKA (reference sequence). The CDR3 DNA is TGCAGTGCTAGGCGGGGGGATCATCAGCCCCAGCATTTT. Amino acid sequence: CSARRGDHQPQHF.

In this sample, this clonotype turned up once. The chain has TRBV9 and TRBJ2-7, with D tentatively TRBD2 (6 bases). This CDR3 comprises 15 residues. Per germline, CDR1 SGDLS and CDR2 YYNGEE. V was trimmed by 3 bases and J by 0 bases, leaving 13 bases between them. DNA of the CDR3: TGTGCCAGCAGCGGGGGGGACGCGAGCTCCTACGAGCAGTACTTC. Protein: CASSGGDASSYEQYF.

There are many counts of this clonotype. CDR3 DNA: TGTGCCAGCAGCTTAGCGGACAGGGTCTACGAGCAGTACTTC. It encodes CASSLADRVYEQYF. This chain links TRBV7-6 with TRBJ2-7; 8 nucleotides agree with TRBD1. The CDR3 sequence is 14 residues long. The germline CDR1 and CDR2 sequences are SGHVS and FNYEAQ. V shed 0 bases and J 3 bases; nucleotides not matched to a gene: 1. Full variable domain (remainder filled in from reference TRBV7-6 and TRBJ2-7): GAGVSQSPRYKVTKRGQDVALRCDPISGHVSLYWYRQALGQGPEFLTYFNYEAQQDKSGLPNDRFSAERPEGSISTLTIQRTEQRDSAMYRCASSLADRVYEQYFGPGTRLTVT.

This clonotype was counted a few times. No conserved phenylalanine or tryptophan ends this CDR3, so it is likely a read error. The CDR3 sequence: CASSTLEGGYYGYTL. The DNA of the CDR3 is TGTGCCAGCAGTACCCTTGAGGGGGGATATTATGGCTACACCCTC. The rearrangement links TRBV27 to TRBJ1-2, with D perhaps TRBD1 (6 bases). With 5 bases removed from V and 5 bases from J, the gap between germline ends came to 18 bases. Germline CDR1 and CDR2: MNHEY and SMNVEV (reference sequence). The CDR3 contains 15 residues.

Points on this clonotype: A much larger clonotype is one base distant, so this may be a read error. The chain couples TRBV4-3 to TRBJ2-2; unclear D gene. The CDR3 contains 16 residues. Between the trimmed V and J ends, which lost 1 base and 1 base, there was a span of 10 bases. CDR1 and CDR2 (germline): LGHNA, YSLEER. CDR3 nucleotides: TGCGCCAGCAGCCAAGTTAGGATCAGGAACACCGGGGAGCTGTTTTTT. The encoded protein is CASSQVRIRNTGELFF.

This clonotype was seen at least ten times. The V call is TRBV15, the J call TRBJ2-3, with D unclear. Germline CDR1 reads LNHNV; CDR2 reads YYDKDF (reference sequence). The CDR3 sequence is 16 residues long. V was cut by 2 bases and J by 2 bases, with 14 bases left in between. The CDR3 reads CATSRFTELVTDTQYF. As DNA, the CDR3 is TGTGCCACCAGCAGATTTACGGAGTTGGTCACAGATACGCAGTATTTT.